This TCR beta chain was identified during a study of CD8+CD57+ T cells in acquired aplastic anemia (dated by TCRdb to between 2018 and 2020). Background for the entire study: A mean of approximately 3 ug of DNA, ranging from about 0.17 to 30 ug, was extracted from sorted CD4+ and CD8+ cells. Mean read counts for healthy donor samples were approximately 10 million for CD4+ cells and under 14 million for CD8+ cells. The investigation overall reported the following: Twenty-nine CD8+ CDR3 sequences were found to be shared between patients and controls, but these sequences appeared to be highly expressed in patients and within the immunodominant clones of the patients. CD8+ Simpson's diversity did not differ significantly between patients and healthy controls (P=0.060).

V loses 4 bases of germline sequence and J loses 3 bases, and the interval between the two ends is 11 bases. The CDR3 measures 13 amino acids from cysteine to phenylalanine. Only the CDR3 part of the read is kept: 39 bases, read in frame from the first base. Sequences SGHTS (CDR1) and YDEGEE (CDR2) are obtained from the germline V gene. The study deep-sequenced TCR repertoires of sorted CD4+ and CD8+ blood T cells from severe aplastic anemia patients and healthy subjects. Ficoll-Paque density gradient centrifugation was used to isolate peripheral blood mononuclear cells. Before DNA extraction, CD4+ and CD8+ T cells were sorted by FACS or by magnetic beads. Genomic DNA served as template for TCR beta VDJ combination and CDR3 sequence profiling. TCR repertoire sequencing was run on an Illumina HiSeq 2000. From the authors' description of their analysis: TRBV/TRBJ rearrangement plots, CDR3 size and DJ length profiles, and Simpson's diversity index were used to evaluate the repertoires. The immunodominant clone was defined as the most abundant DNA sequence in deep sequencing data. CDR3 amino acid sequences were checked for sharing across subjects and were also compared against the VDJdb database and published repertoires. The raw public reads went through TCRdb reprocessing: fastp at Q25, MiXCR clone calling, in-frame beta chains kept. Duplicate CDR3 protein sequences are folded into a single record with the most common DNA and genes. TCRdb, rather than the study authors, made the V and J calls. Within this sample are 100,000 to 120,000 distinct CDR3 sequences, with 40% to 65% of them counted one time only. The ten biggest clones cover around a third of the sample.

This clonotype was recorded at least ten times. Its antigen is unknown. Per-base qualities were not stored, and no clone one base away is much larger. This chain joins TRBV5-8 to TRBJ2-7, with an unclear D gene assignment. Specimen: sorted CD4+, CD8+, or CD8+CD57+ T cells (not recorded which) from PBMCs. The TCR originated in a human donor in good health, serving as a control. The CDR3 reads CASSPLGSYEQYF. The nucleotide sequence reads as follows: TGTGCCAGCAGCCCCTTAGGCAGCTACGAGCAGTACTTC.